One T cell receptor (beta chain) is described in this entry. The sample is drawn from a study of blood T cell repertoires in COVID-19. The CDR3 has 15 amino acids. Germline CDR1 is MNHEY and CDR2 is SVGAGI. Losses at the gene ends were 6 bases for V and 0 bases for J; bases not matched to a gene: 4. Profiling relied on immunoSEQ multiplex PCR, and the TCRdb table lists in-frame clones only, not all of them. Counted here are about 88,000 clones, 85% to 95% occurring once; the ten biggest clones make up approximately 1.7%. The TCR sequence derives from a man aged 55 to 70 with acute or convalescent COVID-19. The sample taken for sequencing was peripheral blood. The V gene is TRBV6-5, the J gene TRBJ1-5, with TRBD1 identical over 8 bases. The DNA for the CDR3 is TGTGCCAGCAGCGAGGGACAGGCTAGCAATCAGCCCCAGCATTTT. Protein sequence: CASSEGQASNQPQHF.